This TCR beta chain came from a study of T cells in Graves' hyperthyroidism and ophthalmopathy. RNA transcripts gave rise to amplified TCR beta CDR3 regions. Using the HTBI primer set, a first-round RT-PCR was run on the TCR CDR3. From the multiplex PCR reads, TCRdb called clonotypes with MiXCR, one entry per CDR3 protein. Among around 290,000 distinct CDR3 sequences listed, 15% to 20% were seen once. The CDR3 loop spans 17 amino acids. CDR1 MNHNS and CDR2 SASEGT come from the germline V gene. The V end was cut by 5 bases, the J end by 0 bases, with 17 bases between. Sequencing input: blood. The TCR was taken from a woman in her sixties or seventies with Graves' ophthalmopathy. The gene calls are TRBV6-1 and TRBJ1-3, with a possible D match to TRBD1 (6 bases). This CDR3 reads CASSRNPGQLSGNTIYF. Here the CDR3 DNA reads TGTGCCAGCAGTAGGAACCCGGGACAACTCTCTGGAAACACCATATATTTT.